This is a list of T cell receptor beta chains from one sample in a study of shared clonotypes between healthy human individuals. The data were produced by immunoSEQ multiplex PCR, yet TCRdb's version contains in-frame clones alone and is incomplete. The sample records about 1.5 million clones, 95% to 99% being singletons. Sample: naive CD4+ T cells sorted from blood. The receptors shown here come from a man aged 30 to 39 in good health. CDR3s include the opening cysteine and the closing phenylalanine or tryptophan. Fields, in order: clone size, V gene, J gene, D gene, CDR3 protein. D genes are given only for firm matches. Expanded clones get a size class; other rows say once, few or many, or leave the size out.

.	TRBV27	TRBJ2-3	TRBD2	CASSLRRTSGRRDTQYF
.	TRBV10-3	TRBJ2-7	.	CAISESRGTPAEQYF
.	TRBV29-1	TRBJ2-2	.	CSVGQANTGELFF
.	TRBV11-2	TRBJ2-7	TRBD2	CASSLTLAGDYEQYF
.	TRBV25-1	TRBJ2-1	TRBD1	CASSEAGGYNEQFF
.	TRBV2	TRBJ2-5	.	CASSVTGQETQYF
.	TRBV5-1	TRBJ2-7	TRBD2	CASSAGLATSSYEQYF
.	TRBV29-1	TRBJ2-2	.	CSVSWGTNTGELFF
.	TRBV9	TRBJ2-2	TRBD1	CASSSGQGVPGELFF
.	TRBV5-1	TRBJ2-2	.	CASSSGPLGNAGELFF
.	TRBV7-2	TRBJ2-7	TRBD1	CASTETRDRYYEQYF
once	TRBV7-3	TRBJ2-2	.	CASSLKGASRAGELFF
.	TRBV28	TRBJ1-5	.	CASSPLDRIQHF
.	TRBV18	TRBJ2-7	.	CASSPDNAHYSYEQYF
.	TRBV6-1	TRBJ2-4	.	CASSVQGAKNIQYF
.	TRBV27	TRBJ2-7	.	CASSLFSVIDRSGEQYF
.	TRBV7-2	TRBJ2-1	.	CASSLWVSEQFF
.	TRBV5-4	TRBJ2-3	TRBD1	CASSFEGGRTDTQYF
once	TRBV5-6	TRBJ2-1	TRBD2	CASSRGLAGAAEQFF
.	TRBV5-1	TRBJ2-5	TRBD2	CASRFGLAGAAETQYF
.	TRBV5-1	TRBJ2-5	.	CASSPLARGETQYF
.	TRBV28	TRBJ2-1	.	CASSLEADNEQFF
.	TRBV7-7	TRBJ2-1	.	CASSLRGVSEQFF
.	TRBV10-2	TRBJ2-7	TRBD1	CASWDRVGEQYF
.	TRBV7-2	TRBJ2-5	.	CASSLLAVQETQYF
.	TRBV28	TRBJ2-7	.	CASSFRDGFTYEQYF
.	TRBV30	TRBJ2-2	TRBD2	CAWSVIIPRTSGRAREEPGELFF
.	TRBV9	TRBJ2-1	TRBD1	CASSTAADRVREQFF
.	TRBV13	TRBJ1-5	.	CASSLARQSQPQHF
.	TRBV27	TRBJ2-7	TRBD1	CASSLRGDRLSSPTYEQYF
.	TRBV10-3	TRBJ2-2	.	CAITPQGRGTGELFF
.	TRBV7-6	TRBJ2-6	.	CASSPLVRSGANVLTF
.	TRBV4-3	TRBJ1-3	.	CASSQLGTPGNTIYF
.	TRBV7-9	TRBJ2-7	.	CASSPYLANEQYF
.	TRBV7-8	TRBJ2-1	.	CASSPRTPYNEQFF
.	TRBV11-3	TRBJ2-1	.	CASSRDWVDEQFF
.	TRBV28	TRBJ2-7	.	CAGSNSPSYEQYF
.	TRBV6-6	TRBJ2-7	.	CASSRVRGSYEQYF
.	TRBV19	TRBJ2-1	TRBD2	CATKVYAGGYNEQFF
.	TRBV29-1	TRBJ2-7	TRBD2	CSATLAGGNYEQYF
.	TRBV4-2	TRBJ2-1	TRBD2	CASSHGTSETYNEQFF
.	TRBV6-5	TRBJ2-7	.	CASRVGAGTYEQYF
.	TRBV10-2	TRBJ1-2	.	CASSDRSGYGYTF
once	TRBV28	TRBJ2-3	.	CASSSRGDTQYF
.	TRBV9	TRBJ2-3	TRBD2	CASSVAWASGPTDTQYF
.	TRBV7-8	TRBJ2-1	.	CASSLIYDEQFF